This T cell receptor (beta chain) was profiled in a study of T cell repertoires in aging, cancer and after chemotherapy. Study-level background: Pre- and post-chemotherapy samples were paired from chronic lymphocytic leukemia patients treated with fludarabine- or bendamustine-based regimens.

This clonotype was seen a few times. Its antigen is not identified. TCR beta rearrangements were amplified from peripheral blood genomic DNA. A mixed TRB-A/B primer pool amplified rearranged TRB by multiplex touch-down PCR. MiXCR was run by TCRdb on the multiplex PCR reads, yielding one entry per CDR3 protein. The sample carries about 1,400 distinct CDR3 sequences, roughly 50% recorded once. The study's findings and limits: No conclusions about immunological memory after chemotherapy can be drawn from the repertoire data. Hematological cancer patients had lymphoid organ infiltration that may impair thymic emigration or T cell expansion. Age-matched healthy donors had significantly more diverse, less clonal blood TCR repertoires than untreated cancer patients.

The CDR3 has 12 residues. V was clipped by 1 base and J by 9 bases, with 7 bases between them. This chain joins TRBV12-3 or TRBV12-4 and TRBJ1-5; D gene unclear. Sequencing was done on a sample of blood. The sequence was collected from a human donor with a blood cancer. CDR3 sequence reads: CASSLELPPQHF. The CDR3, as DNA: TGTGCCAGCAGTTTAGAACTCCCGCCCCAGCATTTT.